These T cell receptor beta chains were read from a single sample in a study of blood T cell repertoires in COVID-19. Assay: immunoSEQ multiplex PCR; the TCRdb copy retains only in-frame clones and omits some. Of 310,000 or so clones in the sample, roughly 86% were seen once. Sequenced input: PBMCs or T cells enriched from blood (not recorded which). Receptors originate from a young woman who had recovered from COVID-19. The CDR3 runs from the conserved cysteine through the conserved F or W. A D gene is named only where the DNA matches it firmly. Clone size, where shown, is once, few, many, or a class for clones that have expanded.

J gene: TRBJ2-7
V gene: TRBV29-1
CDR3 length: 13
clone size: -
D gene: TRBD2
CDR3 DNA: TGCAGCGTTGATGGCGGGGGGGTACAAGAGCAGTACTTC
CDR3 protein: CSVDGGGVQEQYF

J gene: TRBJ2-2
V gene: TRBV5-5
CDR3 length: 16
clone size: -
D gene: TRBD1
CDR3 DNA: TGTGCCAGCAGCTGGGACAGGGGGTCGAACACCGGGGAGCTGTTTTTT
CDR3 protein: CASSWDRGSNTGELFF

J gene: TRBJ1-4
V gene: TRBV5-1
CDR3 length: 16
clone size: -
D gene: -
CDR3 DNA: TGCGCCAGCAGCCCCTGGAGCAGGGTAGCTAATGAAAAACTGTTTTTT
CDR3 protein: CASSPWSRVANEKLFF

J gene: TRBJ1-1
V gene: TRBV7-9
CDR3 length: 13
clone size: -
D gene: -
CDR3 DNA: TGTGCCAGCAGCGCCGAGCTGAACACTGAAGCTTTCTTT
CDR3 protein: CASSAELNTEAFF

J gene: TRBJ1-1
V gene: TRBV28
CDR3 length: 12
clone size: -
D gene: -
CDR3 DNA: TGTGCCAGCAACAGGCCTAACACTGAAGCTTTCTTT
CDR3 protein: CASNRPNTEAFF

J gene: TRBJ1-1
V gene: TRBV7-9
CDR3 length: 15
clone size: -
D gene: TRBD1
CDR3 DNA: TGTGCCAGCAGCCCAAGGACAGGCTTGGGCACTGAAGCTTTCTTT
CDR3 protein: CASSPRTGLGTEAFF

J gene: TRBJ2-1
V gene: TRBV7-2
CDR3 length: 16
clone size: -
D gene: -
CDR3 DNA: TGTGCCAGCAGCGCCTTCGGCGCGGGGTCAAACAATGAGCAGTTCTTC
CDR3 protein: CASSAFGAGSNNEQFF

J gene: TRBJ2-2
V gene: TRBV5-1
CDR3 length: 15
clone size: -
D gene: -
CDR3 DNA: TGCGCCAGCAGCCCAGCAGGGACGAACACCGGGGAGCTGTTTTTT
CDR3 protein: CASSPAGTNTGELFF

J gene: TRBJ2-7
V gene: TRBV11-3
CDR3 length: 13
clone size: -
D gene: -
CDR3 DNA: TGTGCCAGCAGCTTTTCGCCCCAGAGCGAGGAGTACTTC
CDR3 protein: CASSFSPQSEEYF

J gene: TRBJ1-4
V gene: TRBV4-2
CDR3 length: 15
clone size: -
D gene: -
CDR3 DNA: TGTGCCAGCAGCCAAGATCGGCCAGGGAATGAAAAACTGTTTTTT
CDR3 protein: CASSQDRPGNEKLFF

J gene: TRBJ2-4
V gene: TRBV6-7
CDR3 length: 16
clone size: few
D gene: -
CDR3 DNA: TGTGCCAGCACCATTCGGACTGACCTAGCCAAAAACATTCAGTACTTC
CDR3 protein: CASTIRTDLAKNIQYF

J gene: TRBJ2-7
V gene: TRBV28
CDR3 length: 16
clone size: -
D gene: TRBD1
CDR3 DNA: TGTGCCAGCAGCCAACCCCGAGGGACAGGGTCCTACGAGCAGTACTTC
CDR3 protein: CASSQPRGTGSYEQYF

J gene: TRBJ1-4
V gene: TRBV5-4
CDR3 length: 15
clone size: -
D gene: -
CDR3 DNA: TGTGCCAGCAGCCCGAGACAGTCAACTAATGAAAAACTGTTTTTT
CDR3 protein: CASSPRQSTNEKLFF

J gene: TRBJ2-3
V gene: TRBV7-2
CDR3 length: 17
clone size: -
D gene: TRBD1
CDR3 DNA: TGTGCCAGCAGCTTAGGATACGACAGGGCTATGGGGGATACGCAGTATTTT
CDR3 protein: CASSLGYDRAMGDTQYF

J gene: TRBJ2-5
V gene: TRBV7-8
CDR3 length: 16
clone size: -
D gene: TRBD2
CDR3 DNA: TGTGCCAGCAGCTTAGCGTTACCGGGAGGACTAGAGACCCAGTACTTC
CDR3 protein: CASSLALPGGLETQYF

J gene: TRBJ1-1
V gene: TRBV2
CDR3 length: 13
clone size: -
D gene: TRBD1
CDR3 DNA: TGTGCCAGCAGCGTGACAGGGAGGACTGAAGCTTTCTTT
CDR3 protein: CASSVTGRTEAFF

J gene: TRBJ2-5
V gene: TRBV5-1
CDR3 length: 16
clone size: -
D gene: TRBD2
CDR3 DNA: TGCGCCAGCAGCTCGGGACTAGCGGGGTACCAAGAGACCCAGTACTTC
CDR3 protein: CASSSGLAGYQETQYF

J gene: TRBJ1-6
V gene: TRBV3-1/TRBV3-2
CDR3 length: 15
clone size: -
D gene: TRBD1
CDR3 DNA: TGTGCCAGCAGCCAAGATCCCAGGGGGTTTTCACCCCTCCACTTT
CDR3 protein: CASSQDPRGFSPLHF

J gene: TRBJ2-1
V gene: TRBV11-2
CDR3 length: 17
clone size: -
D gene: TRBD2
CDR3 DNA: TGTGCCAGCAGCCCTAGGACTAGCGGGAGTTTCTACAATGAGCAGTTCTTC
CDR3 protein: CASSPRTSGSFYNEQFF